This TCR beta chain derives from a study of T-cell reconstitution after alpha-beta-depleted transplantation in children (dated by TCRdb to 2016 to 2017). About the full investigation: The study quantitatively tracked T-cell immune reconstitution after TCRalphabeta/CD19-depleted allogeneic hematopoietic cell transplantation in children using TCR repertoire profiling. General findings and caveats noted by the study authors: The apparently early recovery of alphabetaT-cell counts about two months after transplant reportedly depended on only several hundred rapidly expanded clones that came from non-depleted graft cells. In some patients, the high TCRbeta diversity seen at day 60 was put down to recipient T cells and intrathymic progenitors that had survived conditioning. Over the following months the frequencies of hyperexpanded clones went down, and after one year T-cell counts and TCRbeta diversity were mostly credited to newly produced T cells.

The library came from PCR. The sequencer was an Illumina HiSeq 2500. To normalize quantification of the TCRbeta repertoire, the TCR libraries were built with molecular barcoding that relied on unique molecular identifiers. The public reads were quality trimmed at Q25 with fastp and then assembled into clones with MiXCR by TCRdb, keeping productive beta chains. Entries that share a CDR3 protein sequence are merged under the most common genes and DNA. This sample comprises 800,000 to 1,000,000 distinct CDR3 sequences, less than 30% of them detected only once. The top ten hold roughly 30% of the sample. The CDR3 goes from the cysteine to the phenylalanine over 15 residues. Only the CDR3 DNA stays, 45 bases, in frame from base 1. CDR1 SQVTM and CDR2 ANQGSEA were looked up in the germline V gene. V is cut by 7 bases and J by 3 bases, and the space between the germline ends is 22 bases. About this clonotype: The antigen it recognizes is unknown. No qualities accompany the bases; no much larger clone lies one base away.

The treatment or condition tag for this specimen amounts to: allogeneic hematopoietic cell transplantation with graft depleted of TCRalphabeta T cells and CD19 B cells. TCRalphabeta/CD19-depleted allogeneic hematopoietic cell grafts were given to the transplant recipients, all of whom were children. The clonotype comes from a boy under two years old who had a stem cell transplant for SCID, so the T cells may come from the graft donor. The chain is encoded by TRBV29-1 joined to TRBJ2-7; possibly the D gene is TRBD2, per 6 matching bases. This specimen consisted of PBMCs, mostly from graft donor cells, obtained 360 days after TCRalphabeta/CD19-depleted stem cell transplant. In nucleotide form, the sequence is TGCAGCGCCCCGGAGGGGCGACCACGGGGCTACGAGCAGTACTTC. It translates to CSAPEGRPRGYEQYF.